This T cell receptor (beta chain) comes out of a study of T cell responses to AZD1222 COVID-19 vaccine. Broader study findings: Repertoire collection took place solely once the T cell response had peaked.

Clones were read by immunoSEQ multiplex PCR, and TCRdb kept only the in-frame ones, dropping some. The sample comprises some 98,000 clones, 88% of which are singletons, and about 15% rests with the top ten. Of note for this clone: Its matching antigen is unknown.

Looked up from germline, CDR1 is SEHNR and CDR2 is FQNEAQ (reference sequence). Trimming cost V 1 base and J 3 bases, with 11 bases left between them. This CDR3 has 15 amino acids. This receptor was identified in an adult who received the AZD1222 COVID-19 vaccine. Specimen: peripheral blood, collected 28 days after the second AZD1222 dose. This chain joins TRBV7-9 and TRBJ2-3, with a weak D call TRBD2 (5 bases). The CDR3 region is CASSLVNGNTDTQYF. The CDR3 DNA sequence: TGTGCCAGCAGCTTAGTCAACGGGAATACAGATACGCAGTATTTT.